This is a list of T cell receptor beta chains from one sample in a study of cytomegalovirus exposure and HLA in healthy donors. Some clones are missing from TCRdb's copy, which holds only in-frame ones; the method was immunoSEQ multiplex PCR. The sample consists of some 87,000 clones, almost 80% of them appearing once. Sequences were obtained from PBMCs. Receptors originate from a middle-aged woman in good health and CMV-seropositive. Both conserved end residues are part of each CDR3. A D gene is named only where the DNA matches it firmly. The size field is filled for only some rows; it gives once, few, many or a size class.

V gene: TRBV6-1; D gene: TRBD1; clone size: .; J gene: TRBJ1-2; CDR3 protein: CASSGQGWNGYTF; CDR3 DNA: TGTGCCAGCAGTGGACAGGGGTGGAATGGCTACACCTTC
V gene: TRBV29-1; D gene: .; clone size: .; J gene: TRBJ2-1; CDR3 protein: CSVEDWGTDGSYNEQFF; CDR3 DNA: TGCAGCGTTGAAGATTGGGGCACGGATGGCTCCTACAATGAGCAGTTCTTC
V gene: TRBV6-1; D gene: .; clone size: .; J gene: TRBJ1-5; CDR3 protein: CASSDNFSYSNQPQHF; CDR3 DNA: TGTGCCAGCAGTGACAATTTTTCCTATAGCAATCAGCCCCAGCATTTT
V gene: TRBV28; D gene: .; clone size: .; J gene: TRBJ1-2; CDR3 protein: CASSLPGAGYTF; CDR3 DNA: TGTGCCAGCAGTTTACCTGGGGCCGGCTACACCTTC
V gene: TRBV19; D gene: TRBD1; clone size: .; J gene: TRBJ1-5; CDR3 protein: CASTLGQGNSNQPQHF; CDR3 DNA: TGTGCCAGTACCCTGGGACAGGGTAATAGCAATCAGCCCCAGCACTTT
V gene: TRBV10-3; D gene: TRBD2; clone size: once; J gene: TRBJ2-7; CDR3 protein: CAISESAGGTYEQYF; CDR3 DNA: TGTGCCATCAGTGAGTCTGCGGGAGGCACCTACGAGCAGTACTTC
V gene: TRBV5-6; D gene: .; clone size: once; J gene: TRBJ1-6; CDR3 protein: CASSSRPPDALHF; CDR3 DNA: TGTGCCAGCAGCTCTAGACCGCCCGACGCCCTCCACTTT
V gene: TRBV27; D gene: TRBD1; clone size: .; J gene: TRBJ1-4; CDR3 protein: CASSLLSGQGPEKLFF; CDR3 DNA: TGTGCCAGCAGTTTATTAAGCGGACAGGGGCCTGAAAAACTGTTTTTT
V gene: TRBV30; D gene: .; clone size: .; J gene: TRBJ1-3; CDR3 protein: CATRTGGVGNTIYF; CDR3 DNA: TGTGCCACCCGAACCGGGGGGGTAGGAAACACCATATATTTT
V gene: TRBV2; D gene: TRBD1; clone size: .; J gene: TRBJ1-2; CDR3 protein: CAGTPARGLNYGYTF; CDR3 DNA: TGTGCCGGAACGCCCGCCAGGGGGCTAAACTATGGCTACACCTTC
V gene: TRBV30; D gene: .; clone size: .; J gene: TRBJ1-2; CDR3 protein: CAWAGNLLNYGYTF; CDR3 DNA: TGTGCCTGGGCAGGGAACCTCCTTAACTATGGCTACACCTTC
V gene: TRBV6-5; D gene: TRBD1; clone size: .; J gene: TRBJ2-2; CDR3 protein: CASSSDGTENTGELFF; CDR3 DNA: TGTGCCAGCAGTTCCGATGGGACAGAGAACACCGGGGAGCTGTTTTTT
V gene: TRBV2; D gene: TRBD1; clone size: .; J gene: TRBJ2-1; CDR3 protein: CASKGQGVSYNEQFF; CDR3 DNA: TGTGCCAGCAAGGGACAGGGGGTTTCCTACAATGAGCAGTTCTTC
V gene: TRBV5-6; D gene: .; clone size: .; J gene: TRBJ1-2; CDR3 protein: CASSLFDKTPGYTF; CDR3 DNA: TGTGCCAGCAGCTTGTTCGACAAAACCCCCGGCTACACCTTC
V gene: TRBV19; D gene: .; clone size: .; J gene: TRBJ2-1; CDR3 protein: CASSLRELNEQFF; CDR3 DNA: TGTGCCAGTAGCCTCCGGGAGCTTAATGAGCAGTTCTTC
V gene: TRBV5-4; D gene: TRBD1; clone size: .; J gene: TRBJ2-7; CDR3 protein: CASSTGGWGEQYF; CDR3 DNA: TGTGCCAGCAGTACAGGGGGCTGGGGCGAGCAGTACTTC
V gene: TRBV1; D gene: .; clone size: .; J gene: TRBJ2-3; CDR3 protein: CTSSHPELARGGYF; CDR3 DNA: TGCACCAGCAGCCACCCCGAACTTGCCCGGGGTGGGTATTTT
V gene: TRBV29-1; D gene: TRBD1; clone size: .; J gene: TRBJ1-2; CDR3 protein: CSVERTGTGLGYTF; CDR3 DNA: TGCAGCGTTGAAAGGACTGGGACAGGGTTAGGCTACACCTTC
V gene: TRBV6-1; D gene: .; clone size: .; J gene: TRBJ1-6; CDR3 protein: CASSLTSVPNSPLHF; CDR3 DNA: TGTGCCAGCAGCCTTACATCCGTTCCCAATTCACCCCTCCACTTT
V gene: TRBV2; D gene: TRBD1; clone size: few; J gene: TRBJ1-1; CDR3 protein: CASTSGQMNTEAFF; CDR3 DNA: TGTGCCAGCACCTCGGGACAGATGAACACTGAAGCTTTCTTT
V gene: TRBV5-1; D gene: .; clone size: few; J gene: TRBJ1-1; CDR3 protein: CASSLYYTEAFF; CDR3 DNA: TGCGCCAGCAGCTTGTACTACACTGAAGCTTTCTTT
V gene: TRBV2; D gene: TRBD1; clone size: .; J gene: TRBJ1-5; CDR3 protein: CASRVGQGFNQPQHF; CDR3 DNA: TGTGCCAGCAGGGTAGGACAGGGGTTTAATCAGCCCCAGCATTTT
V gene: TRBV5-1; D gene: TRBD2; clone size: .; J gene: TRBJ2-3; CDR3 protein: CASSLTLAGSTDTQYF; CDR3 DNA: TGCGCCAGCAGCTTGACACTAGCGGGGAGCACAGATACGCAGTATTTT
V gene: TRBV19; D gene: TRBD1; clone size: .; J gene: TRBJ2-1; CDR3 protein: CASGGTGGNEQFF; CDR3 DNA: TGTGCCAGTGGGGGGACAGGTGGAAATGAGCAGTTCTTC
V gene: TRBV30; D gene: .; clone size: .; J gene: TRBJ1-2; CDR3 protein: CAWAISRGNYGYTF; CDR3 DNA: TGTGCCTGGGCAATCAGCAGGGGCAACTATGGCTACACCTTC
V gene: TRBV6-5; D gene: .; clone size: few; J gene: TRBJ1-4; CDR3 protein: CDSGLQGYEKLFF; CDR3 DNA: TGTGACTCAGGACTACAAGGCTATGAAAAACTGTTTTTT
V gene: TRBV19; D gene: TRBD1; clone size: once; J gene: TRBJ2-1; CDR3 protein: CASMARTGTYNEQFF; CDR3 DNA: TGTGCCAGTATGGCAAGGACAGGGACCTACAATGAGCAGTTCTTC
V gene: TRBV2; D gene: TRBD1; clone size: .; J gene: TRBJ1-1; CDR3 protein: CASRYDRGYTEAFF; CDR3 DNA: TGTGCCAGCAGGTACGACAGGGGCTACACTGAAGCTTTCTTT
V gene: TRBV6-5; D gene: .; clone size: .; J gene: TRBJ2-6; CDR3 protein: CASRERFSGANVLTF; CDR3 DNA: TGTGCCAGCAGAGAGAGGTTCTCTGGGGCCAACGTCCTGACTTTC
V gene: TRBV7-9; D gene: .; clone size: .; J gene: TRBJ2-7; CDR3 protein: CASSLAREQYF; CDR3 DNA: TGTGCCAGCAGCTTAGCCCGGGAGCAGTACTTC
V gene: TRBV5-1; D gene: .; clone size: .; J gene: TRBJ2-7; CDR3 protein: CASSLAQGAFYEQYF; CDR3 DNA: TGCGCCAGCAGCTTGGCCCAGGGTGCCTTTTACGAGCAGTACTTC
V gene: TRBV6-1; D gene: TRBD1; clone size: .; J gene: TRBJ1-1; CDR3 protein: CASTVTGGTEAFF; CDR3 DNA: TGTGCCAGCACTGTGACAGGGGGAACTGAAGCTTTCTTT
V gene: TRBV27; D gene: .; clone size: .; J gene: TRBJ2-2; CDR3 protein: CASSLTSANTGELFF; CDR3 DNA: TGTGCCAGCAGTTTAACTTCGGCGAACACCGGGGAGCTGTTTTTT
V gene: TRBV7-9; D gene: TRBD1; clone size: .; J gene: TRBJ2-7; CDR3 protein: CASSPDRTGSSREQYF; CDR3 DNA: TGTGCCAGCAGCCCGGACCGGACAGGCTCCTCTCGGGAGCAGTACTTC
V gene: TRBV2; D gene: .; clone size: few; J gene: TRBJ1-4; CDR3 protein: CASSESPPAVSSGEKLFF; CDR3 DNA: TGTGCCAGCAGTGAATCCCCTCCTGCAGTGTCCTCAGGGGAAAAACTGTTTTTT
V gene: TRBV23-1; D gene: .; clone size: .; J gene: TRBJ2-1; CDR3 protein: CASSQSCAVF; CDR3 DNA: TGCGCCAGCAGTCAATCGTGTGCGGTCTTC
V gene: TRBV6-1; D gene: .; clone size: .; J gene: TRBJ1-5; CDR3 protein: CASSEMIGSNQPQHF; CDR3 DNA: TGTGCCAGCAGTGAAATGATCGGTAGCAATCAGCCCCAGCATTTT
V gene: TRBV4-2; D gene: .; clone size: .; J gene: TRBJ1-2; CDR3 protein: CASSQDRSYGYTF; CDR3 DNA: TGTGCCAGCAGCCAAGACCGGAGCTATGGCTACACCTTC
V gene: TRBV25-1; D gene: TRBD2; clone size: .; J gene: TRBJ2-5; CDR3 protein: CASSESGRASEETQYF; CDR3 DNA: TGTGCCAGCAGTGAGAGCGGGAGGGCCTCTGAGGAGACCCAGTACTTC
V gene: TRBV7-9; D gene: .; clone size: .; J gene: TRBJ1-2; CDR3 protein: CASSQYPGYYGYTF; CDR3 DNA: TGTGCCAGCAGCCAATATCCAGGCTACTATGGCTACACCTTC
V gene: TRBV5-6; D gene: TRBD1; clone size: .; J gene: TRBJ1-3; CDR3 protein: CASSSWDSHSGNTIYF; CDR3 DNA: TGTGCCAGCAGCTCTTGGGACAGTCACTCTGGAAACACCATATATTTT
V gene: TRBV7-8; D gene: .; clone size: .; J gene: TRBJ2-5; CDR3 protein: CASSEGQPQETQYF; CDR3 DNA: TGTGCCAGCAGCGAAGGACAGCCGCAAGAGACCCAGTACTTC
V gene: TRBV7-7; D gene: TRBD2; clone size: .; J gene: TRBJ2-1; CDR3 protein: CASSEAGGGNEQFF; CDR3 DNA: TGTGCCAGCAGCGAAGCGGGGGGTGGGAATGAGCAGTTCTTC
V gene: TRBV6-5; D gene: .; clone size: .; J gene: TRBJ1-4; CDR3 protein: CASSHSSGLVEKLFF; CDR3 DNA: TGTGCCAGCAGTCATTCGTCAGGGCTGGTTGAAAAACTGTTTTTT
V gene: TRBV11-2; D gene: TRBD1; clone size: few; J gene: TRBJ2-5; CDR3 protein: CASRRPGQGPETQYF; CDR3 DNA: TGTGCCAGCAGACGTCCCGGACAGGGGCCAGAGACCCAGTACTTC
V gene: TRBV2; D gene: .; clone size: .; J gene: TRBJ1-2; CDR3 protein: CASSEALGGVLLLGYGYTF; CDR3 DNA: TGTGCCAGCAGTGAAGCGCTCGGCGGCGTTCTACTGTTGGGCTATGGCTACACCTTC
V gene: TRBV7-2; D gene: .; clone size: .; J gene: TRBJ2-7; CDR3 protein: CASTQRRESSYEQYF; CDR3 DNA: TGTGCCAGCACCCAGAGGAGGGAAAGCTCCTACGAGCAGTACTTC
V gene: TRBV30; D gene: .; clone size: .; J gene: TRBJ1-2; CDR3 protein: CAWSVALSGNDYTF; CDR3 DNA: TGTGCCTGGAGTGTCGCGCTGTCAGGGAATGACTACACCTTC
V gene: TRBV6-1; D gene: TRBD2; clone size: .; J gene: TRBJ2-1; CDR3 protein: CASTTIAGGLNEQFF; CDR3 DNA: TGTGCCAGCACCACCATAGCGGGGGGGCTCAATGAGCAGTTCTTC
V gene: TRBV4-2; D gene: TRBD1; clone size: .; J gene: TRBJ2-1; CDR3 protein: CASSQTGERHNEQFF; CDR3 DNA: TGTGCCAGCAGCCAAACAGGGGAAAGACACAATGAGCAGTTCTTC
V gene: TRBV19; D gene: TRBD1; clone size: .; J gene: TRBJ1-1; CDR3 protein: CASSRQGSTEAFF; CDR3 DNA: TGTGCCAGTAGTAGACAGGGCAGCACTGAAGCTTTCTTT
V gene: TRBV30; D gene: .; clone size: .; J gene: TRBJ1-6; CDR3 protein: CAWTSLGQSNNSPLHF; CDR3 DNA: TGTGCCTGGACAAGTCTTGGGCAGTCGAATAATTCACCCCTCCACTTT
V gene: TRBV5-1; D gene: TRBD1; clone size: .; J gene: TRBJ1-6; CDR3 protein: CASSSETGMRNSPLHF; CDR3 DNA: TGCGCCAGCAGCTCCGAGACAGGGATGCGTAATTCACCCCTCCACTTT
V gene: TRBV10-2; D gene: TRBD1; clone size: once; J gene: TRBJ2-7; CDR3 protein: CASSEQGVEQYF; CDR3 DNA: TGCGCCAGCAGTGAGCAGGGGGTAGAGCAGTACTTC